The present entry profiles one T cell receptor beta chain with its context. Antigen specificity is unknown. V was shortened by 6 bases and J by 4 bases, with 7 bases between the two germline ends. Germline V gives CDR1 KGHSH, CDR2 LQKENI. This CDR3 comprises 11 residues. Produced via immunoSEQ multiplex PCR; TCRdb's table is partial and in-frame only. The table includes 40,000 or so clones, over 75% detected once. The data derive from a study of lymphopenia after photon versus proton radiotherapy. Findings and limits, study-wide: Oligoclonal CD8+ Temra expansion after nadir drove photon patients' diversity drop. Photon-treated patients lost naive T cells and TCR diversity; proton-treated stayed stable. Better survival with proton therapy was suggested as possible, not demonstrated.

The chain has TRBV18 and TRBJ2-7; D remains ambiguous. Sequenced here: peripheral blood, sampled from a patient treated with photon-based radiotherapy. This receptor was obtained from a man in his forties with gastric cancer. CDR3: CASSSEYEQYF. As DNA, the CDR3 is TGTGCCAGCTCTTCCGAGTACGAGCAGTACTTC.